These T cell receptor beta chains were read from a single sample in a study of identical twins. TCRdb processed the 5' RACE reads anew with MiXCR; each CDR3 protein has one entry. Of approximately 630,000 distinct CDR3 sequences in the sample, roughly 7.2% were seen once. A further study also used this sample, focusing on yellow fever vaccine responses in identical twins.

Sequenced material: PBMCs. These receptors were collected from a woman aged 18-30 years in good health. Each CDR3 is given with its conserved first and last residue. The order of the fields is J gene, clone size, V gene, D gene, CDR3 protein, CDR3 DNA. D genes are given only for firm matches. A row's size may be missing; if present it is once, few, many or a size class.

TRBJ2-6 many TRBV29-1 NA CSVAGSGANVLTF TGCAGCGTTGCGGGTTCTGGGGCCAACGTCCTGACTTTC
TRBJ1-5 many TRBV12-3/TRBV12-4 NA CASSPTGYSNQPQHF TGTGCCAGCAGTCCGACAGGTTATAGCAATCAGCCCCAGCATTTT
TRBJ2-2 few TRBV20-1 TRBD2 CSARENAGGDTGELFF TGCAGTGCTAGAGAAAATGCGGGAGGGGACACCGGGGAGCTGTTTTTT
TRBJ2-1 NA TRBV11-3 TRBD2 CASSTTSGRWFF TGTGCCAGCAGCACGACTAGCGGGAGGTGGTTCTTC
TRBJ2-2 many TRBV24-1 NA CATNLRANTGELFF TGTGCCACCAATTTGAGGGCGAACACCGGGGAGCTGTTTTTT
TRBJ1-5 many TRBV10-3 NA CAISQENQPQHF TGTGCCATCAGCCAGGAGAATCAGCCCCAGCATTTT
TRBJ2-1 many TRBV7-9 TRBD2 CASSEILAGVSEQFF TGTGCCAGCAGCGAAATACTAGCGGGGGTATCTGAGCAGTTCTTC
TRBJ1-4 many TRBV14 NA CASSQVDMDEKLFF TGTGCCAGCAGCCAAGTGGACATGGATGAAAAACTGTTTTTT
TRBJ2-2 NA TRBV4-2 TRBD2 CASSLPGLAGIGELFF TGTGCCAGCAGCCTCCCGGGACTAGCGGGCATTGGGGAGCTGTTTTTT
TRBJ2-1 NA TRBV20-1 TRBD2 CSAPDTSGPYNEQFF TGCAGTGCACCGGATACTAGCGGTCCTTACAATGAGCAGTTCTTC
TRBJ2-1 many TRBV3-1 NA CASSQRYSNNEQFF TGTGCCAGCAGCCAACGGTATTCCAACAATGAGCAGTTCTTC
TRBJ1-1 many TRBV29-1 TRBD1 CSVGTGGRTEAFF TGCAGCGTTGGGACAGGGGGCAGGACTGAAGCTTTCTTT
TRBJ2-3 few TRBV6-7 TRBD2 CASPGGQRGDPTDTQYF TGTGCCAGCCCGGGTGGGCAGCGGGGGGATCCCACGGATACGCAGTATTTT
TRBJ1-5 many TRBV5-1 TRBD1 CASSPDRGVGQPQHF TGCGCCAGCAGCCCGGACAGGGGAGTAGGGCAGCCCCAGCATTTT
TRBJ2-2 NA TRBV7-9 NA CATVPFGHTGELFF TGTGCCACCGTCCCTTTTGGGCACACCGGGGAGCTGTTTTTT
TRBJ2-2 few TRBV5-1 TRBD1 CASSPGTGVGELFF TGCGCCAGCAGCCCCGGGACAGGGGTTGGGGAGCTGTTTTTT
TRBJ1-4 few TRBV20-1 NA CSASGNTDEKLFF TGCAGTGCTAGTGGCAACACGGATGAAAAACTGTTTTTT
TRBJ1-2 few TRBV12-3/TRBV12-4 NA CASSKISGVDGYTF TGTGCCAGCAGTAAGATTTCAGGGGTTGATGGCTACACCTTC
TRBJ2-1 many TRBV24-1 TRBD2 CATSDPLSSGSSYNEQFF TGTGCCACCAGTGATCCTCTCTCTAGCGGCAGCTCCTACAATGAGCAGTTCTTC
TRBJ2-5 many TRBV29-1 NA CSVGANWVETQYF TGCAGCGTGGGGGCAAACTGGGTAGAGACCCAGTACTTC
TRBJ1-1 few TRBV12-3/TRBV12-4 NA CASSKSDVNTEAFF TGTGCCAGCAGTAAGTCGGACGTTAACACTGAAGCTTTCTTT
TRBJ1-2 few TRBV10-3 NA CAISVLGDGYTF TGTGCCATCAGTGTGTTGGGGGATGGCTACACCTTC
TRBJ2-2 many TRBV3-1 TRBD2 CASSRGTITGELFF TGTGCCAGCAGCCGCGGGACTATCACCGGGGAGCTGTTTTTT
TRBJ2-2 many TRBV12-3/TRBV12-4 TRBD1 CASSPGAGGFGELFF TGTGCCAGCAGTCCCGGTGCAGGGGGCTTCGGGGAGCTGTTTTTT
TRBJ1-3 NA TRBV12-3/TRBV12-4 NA CASSLEGYTIYF TGTGCCAGCAGTTTGGAGGGATACACCATATATTTT
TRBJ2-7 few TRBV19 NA CASSSLNGYEQYF TGTGCCAGTAGTTCCCTCAATGGGTACGAGCAGTACTTC
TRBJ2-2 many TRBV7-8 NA CASSFLRTRNTGELFF TGTGCCAGCAGCTTTCTGAGAACACGGAACACCGGGGAGCTGTTTTTT
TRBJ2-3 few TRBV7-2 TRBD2 CASSLALGLAGTDTQYF TGTGCCAGCAGCTTAGCCCTCGGACTAGCGGGGACGGATACGCAGTATTTT
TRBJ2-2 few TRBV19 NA CASSGGLYAGELFF TGTGCCAGTAGTGGGGGGCTGTACGCCGGGGAGCTGTTTTTT
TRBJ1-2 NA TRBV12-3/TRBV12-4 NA CASSLSVANYGYTF TGTGCCAGCAGTTTATCTGTAGCTAACTATGGCTACACCTTC
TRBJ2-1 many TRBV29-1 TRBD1 CSVTGGPYSEQFF TGCAGCGTTACAGGGGGCCCCTATTCTGAGCAGTTCTTC
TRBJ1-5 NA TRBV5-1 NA CASSPIPGMNNQPQHF TGCGCCAGCAGCCCCATTCCGGGGATGAACAATCAGCCCCAGCATTTT
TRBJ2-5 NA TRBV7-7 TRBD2 CASSFYGRAGETQYF TGTGCCAGCAGCTTTTACGGGAGGGCGGGGGAGACCCAGTACTTC
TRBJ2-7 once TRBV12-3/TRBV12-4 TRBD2 CTSSSSGRAYEQYF TGTACCAGCAGCTCCAGCGGGAGGGCCTACGAGCAGTACTTC
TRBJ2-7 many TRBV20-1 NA CSASGKLADYYEQYF TGCAGTGCTAGTGGCAAACTGGCCGATTACTACGAGCAGTACTTC
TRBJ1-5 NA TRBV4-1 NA CASSQEGGAVSNQPQHF TGCGCCAGCAGCCAAGAGGGAGGGGCGGTAAGCAATCAGCCCCAGCATTTT
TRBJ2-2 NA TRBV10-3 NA CAISESDLAGELFF TGTGCCATCAGTGAGTCTGACCTGGCAGGGGAGCTGTTTTTT
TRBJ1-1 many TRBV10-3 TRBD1 CAIRDRAQNTEAFF TGTGCCATCAGAGACAGGGCCCAGAACACTGAAGCTTTCTTT
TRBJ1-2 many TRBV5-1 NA CASSPEMLNYGYTF TGCGCCAGCAGCCCGGAGATGCTTAACTATGGCTACACCTTC
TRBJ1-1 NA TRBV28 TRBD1 CASSLLPGGGVEAFF TGTGCCAGCAGTTTACTCCCAGGGGGCGGTGTTGAAGCTTTCTTT
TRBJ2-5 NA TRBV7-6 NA CASSLVANQETQYF TGTGCCAGCAGCTTAGTGGCAAACCAAGAGACCCAGTACTTC
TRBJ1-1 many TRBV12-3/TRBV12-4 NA CASSAPRGLGNTEAFF TGTGCCAGCAGTGCCCCCCGGGGTTTGGGGAACACTGAAGCTTTCTTT
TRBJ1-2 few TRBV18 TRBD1 CASSSGQCYGYTF TGTGCCAGCTCATCGGGACAGTGCTATGGCTACACCTTC
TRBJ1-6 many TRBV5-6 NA CASSFLDTQYSPLHF TGTGCCAGCAGCTTCTTGGACACCCAATATTCACCCCTCCACTTT
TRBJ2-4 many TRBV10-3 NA CAISDGVTGRFGNIQYF TGTGCCATCAGTGACGGGGTCACGGGTCGTTTTGGAAACATTCAGTACTTC
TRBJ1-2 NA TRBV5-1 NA CASSPDSLYGYTF TGCGCCAGCAGCCCGGACAGTCTCTATGGCTACACCTTC
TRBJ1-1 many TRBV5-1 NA CASSPAGAKAEAFF TGCGCCAGCAGCCCCGCGGGGGCTAAGGCTGAAGCTTTCTTT
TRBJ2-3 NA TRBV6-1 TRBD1 CASSVRVGTGGLSDTQYF TGTGCCAGCAGTGTACGGGTTGGGACAGGGGGCTTGTCAGATACGCAGTATTTT
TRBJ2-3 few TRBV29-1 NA CSVEDGEEHTDTQYF TGCAGCGTTGAAGATGGGGAGGAACACACAGATACGCAGTATTTT
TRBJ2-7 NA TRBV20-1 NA CSASLDSPYEQYF TGCAGTGCTAGTCTTGACAGCCCCTACGAGCAGTACTTC
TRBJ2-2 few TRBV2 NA CATGTGTNTGELFF TGTGCCACGGGCACGGGGACGAACACCGGGGAGCTGTTTTTT
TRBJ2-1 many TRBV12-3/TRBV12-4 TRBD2 CASSDISGSAYNEQFF TGTGCCAGCAGTGACATTAGCGGGAGCGCCTACAATGAGCAGTTCTTC
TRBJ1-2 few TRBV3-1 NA CASSQSGMAYGYTF TGTGCCAGCAGCCAATCTGGGATGGCCTATGGCTACACCTTC